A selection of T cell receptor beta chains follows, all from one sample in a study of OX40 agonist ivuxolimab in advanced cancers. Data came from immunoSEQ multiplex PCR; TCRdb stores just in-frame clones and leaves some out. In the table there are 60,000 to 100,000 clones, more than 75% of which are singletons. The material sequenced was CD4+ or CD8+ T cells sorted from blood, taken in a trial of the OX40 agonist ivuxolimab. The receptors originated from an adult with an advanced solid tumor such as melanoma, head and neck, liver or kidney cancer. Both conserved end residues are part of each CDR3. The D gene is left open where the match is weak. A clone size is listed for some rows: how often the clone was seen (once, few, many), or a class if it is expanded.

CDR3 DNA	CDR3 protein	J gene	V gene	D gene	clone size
TGTGCCAGCAGCTTAGTAGCGGGGGGGCCCAACGAGCAGTACTTC	CASSLVAGGPNEQYF	TRBJ2-7	TRBV7-6	TRBD2	NA
TGCGCCGGACAGGGAGGGGACACTGAAGCTTTCTTT	CAGQGGDTEAFF	TRBJ1-1	TRBV29-1	TRBD1	NA
TGTGCCAGCAGCTTCAACAGTGGGCCCTCTGAAGCTTTCTTT	CASSFNSGPSEAFF	TRBJ1-1	TRBV7-2	NA	NA
TGCAGCGGGACCCTAAATGAAAAACTGTTTTTT	CSGTLNEKLFF	TRBJ1-4	TRBV29-1	NA	once
TGTGCCAGCAGCTTAAGGGGCGGGGCCACAGATACGCAGTATTTT	CASSLRGGATDTQYF	TRBJ2-3	TRBV7-3	NA	NA
TGTGCCTGGAGTGCCCACAGGGACTATGGCTACACCTTC	CAWSAHRDYGYTF	TRBJ1-2	TRBV30	NA	once
TGTGCCAGCAGTGTCCCGGGACAGCCGTCCTACGAGCAGTACTTC	CASSVPGQPSYEQYF	TRBJ2-7	TRBV27	TRBD1	NA
TGTGCCAGCAGCCACAGCGGGAGGCCCTCGTTCGGGGAGCTGTTTTTT	CASSHSGRPSFGELFF	TRBJ2-2	TRBV14	TRBD2	NA
TGTGCCAGCTCACCAGGGCTAGGATCTACCCCTCGGGCCTACGAGCAGTACTTC	CASSPGLGSTPRAYEQYF	TRBJ2-7	TRBV18	NA	NA
TGTGCCAGTAGTGTAGGGACAGGGGGCGCAGGGTATAGCAATCAGCCCCAGCATTTT	CASSVGTGGAGYSNQPQHF	TRBJ1-5	TRBV19	TRBD1	NA
TGCGCCAGCAGTGTAGGGCTGAGGTACGAGCAGTACTTC	CASSVGLRYEQYF	TRBJ2-7	TRBV5-1	NA	NA
TGTGCCAGTGGGGACAGGGACTACGAGCAGTACTTC	CASGDRDYEQYF	TRBJ2-7	TRBV19	TRBD1	few
TGTGCCAGCAGCCGGACAGGGGGTTCGGCAGATACGCAGTATTTT	CASSRTGGSADTQYF	TRBJ2-3	TRBV6-4	TRBD1	NA
TGTGCCAGCAGCGTAGGAGGACAGAAAGAGACCCAGTACTTC	CASSVGGQKETQYF	TRBJ2-5	TRBV9	NA	once
TGTGCCAGCAGTCTTCGGACTAGCGGGGGGGAGACCCAGTACTTC	CASSLRTSGGETQYF	TRBJ2-5	TRBV28	TRBD2	NA
TGTGCCAGCAGACGGACAGGGAATAATTCACCCCTCCACTTT	CASRRTGNNSPLHF	TRBJ1-6	TRBV27	TRBD1	NA
TGTGCCAGTAGGGTCGCTGTAGACTACACCTTC	CASRVAVDYTF	TRBJ1-2	TRBV19	NA	NA
TGTGCCAGCAGCCCCTGGACAGGGTACGAGCAGTACTTC	CASSPWTGYEQYF	TRBJ2-7	TRBV5-4	TRBD1	NA
TGTGCCAGCAGCTTACCTAATCAGCCCCAGCATTTT	CASSLPNQPQHF	TRBJ1-5	TRBV6-6	NA	few
TGTGCCAGCAGCAACCAGCTTAACTATGGCTACACCTTC	CASSNQLNYGYTF	TRBJ1-2	TRBV4-2	NA	NA
TGTGCCAGCAGTGACCCCCGACTAGCGGGTGATGAGCAGTTCTTC	CASSDPRLAGDEQFF	TRBJ2-1	TRBV25-1	TRBD2	NA
TGTGCCAGTAGACACAGGGACTATGGCTACACCTTC	CASRHRDYGYTF	TRBJ1-2	TRBV19	NA	NA
TGTGCCAGCAGAGGGGCGGCCTACTACGAGCAGTACTTC	CASRGAAYYEQYF	TRBJ2-7	TRBV27	NA	NA
TGTGCCAGCAGCTTGGACAGGCCGTCCTCTGGAAACACCATATATTTT	CASSLDRPSSGNTIYF	TRBJ1-3	TRBV5-4	NA	few
TGTGCCATCAGTGATTGGGGGTCTGGAAACACCATATATTTT	CAISDWGSGNTIYF	TRBJ1-3	TRBV10-3	NA	NA
TGCAGCGTTGAAATGGTAGCGGGCACAGATACGCAGTATTTT	CSVEMVAGTDTQYF	TRBJ2-3	TRBV29-1	NA	once
TGTGCCAGCAGCTTCTTGTCTAGCACAGATACGCAGTATTTT	CASSFLSSTDTQYF	TRBJ2-3	TRBV5-5	NA	NA
TGCGCCAGCAGCTTTTCCTACAGCACAGATACGCAGTATTTT	CASSFSYSTDTQYF	TRBJ2-3	TRBV5-1	NA	NA
TGTGCCAGCAGCCGAGCGGAGACCCAGTACTTC	CASSRAETQYF	TRBJ2-5	TRBV7-2	NA	NA
TGCGCCAGCAGCTTGGAGTCAGGGATAAAAAACATTCAGTACTTC	CASSLESGIKNIQYF	TRBJ2-4	TRBV5-1	NA	NA
TGTGCCAGTATTAGGTCTTCCGGGACTAGCATATCTGGGGAGCTGTTTTTT	CASIRSSGTSISGELFF	TRBJ2-2	TRBV19	TRBD2	NA
TGTGCCAGTAACCCAGGGGCCCTAAACACCGGGGAGCTGTTTTTT	CASNPGALNTGELFF	TRBJ2-2	TRBV19	NA	NA
TGTGCCACCAACACCGGCTCTCCCACAGATACGCAGTATTTT	CATNTGSPTDTQYF	TRBJ2-3	TRBV19	NA	NA
TGTGCCAGCAGCTTATGGGGGGACCCCATCGGCAATGAGCAGTTCTTC	CASSLWGDPIGNEQFF	TRBJ2-1	TRBV7-3	NA	NA
TGTGCCAGCAGCTCGGGACTAGCGGGGGCAGCAGATACGCAGTATTTT	CASSSGLAGAADTQYF	TRBJ2-3	TRBV7-2	TRBD2	NA
TGTGCCAGTAGTATGACAGTCTCTGAGCAGTTCTTC	CASSMTVSEQFF	TRBJ2-1	TRBV19	NA	NA
TGTGCCAGCAACAGGGGCCCGAACACCGGGGAGCTGTTTTTT	CASNRGPNTGELFF	TRBJ2-2	TRBV2	TRBD1	NA
TGCGCCAGCAGCCCCGGGTCGGTAGGGTATGGCTACACCTTC	CASSPGSVGYGYTF	TRBJ1-2	TRBV5-1	NA	NA
TGTGCCAGCTCACCGGGACAGGGCCGAAATCAGCCCCAGCATTTT	CASSPGQGRNQPQHF	TRBJ1-5	TRBV18	TRBD1	NA
TGTGCCAGCAGCTCCAATAAGGGGCCCCAGCATTTT	CASSSNKGPQHF	TRBJ1-5	TRBV5-5	NA	NA
TGTGCCAGCAGTTACCAGACGGTTAACACTGAAGCTTTCTTT	CASSYQTVNTEAFF	TRBJ1-1	TRBV6-5	NA	NA
TGTGCCAGCAGTGATGGTGCGGAGTCGGTCTATGGCTACACCTTC	CASSDGAESVYGYTF	TRBJ1-2	TRBV6-1	NA	NA
TGTGCCAGCAATGGGGGGCTGGAGACCCAGTACTTC	CASNGGLETQYF	TRBJ2-5	TRBV6-1	NA	NA
TGCGCCAGCAGCACGACGGGACAGGGCAGCCTAAACGAGCAGTACTTC	CASSTTGQGSLNEQYF	TRBJ2-7	TRBV5-1	TRBD1	NA
TGCGCCAGCAAGGAGACAGGGGGGAATTCACCCCTCCACTTT	CASKETGGNSPLHF	TRBJ1-6	TRBV5-1	TRBD1	NA
TGCGCCAGCAGTGAAAATCAGGGGAACTACGAGCAGTACTTC	CASSENQGNYEQYF	TRBJ2-7	TRBV10-1	NA	few
TGTGCCAGCAGAGATACAGGGGTGCGGGATCAGCCCCAGCATTTT	CASRDTGVRDQPQHF	TRBJ1-5	TRBV6-6	TRBD1	once